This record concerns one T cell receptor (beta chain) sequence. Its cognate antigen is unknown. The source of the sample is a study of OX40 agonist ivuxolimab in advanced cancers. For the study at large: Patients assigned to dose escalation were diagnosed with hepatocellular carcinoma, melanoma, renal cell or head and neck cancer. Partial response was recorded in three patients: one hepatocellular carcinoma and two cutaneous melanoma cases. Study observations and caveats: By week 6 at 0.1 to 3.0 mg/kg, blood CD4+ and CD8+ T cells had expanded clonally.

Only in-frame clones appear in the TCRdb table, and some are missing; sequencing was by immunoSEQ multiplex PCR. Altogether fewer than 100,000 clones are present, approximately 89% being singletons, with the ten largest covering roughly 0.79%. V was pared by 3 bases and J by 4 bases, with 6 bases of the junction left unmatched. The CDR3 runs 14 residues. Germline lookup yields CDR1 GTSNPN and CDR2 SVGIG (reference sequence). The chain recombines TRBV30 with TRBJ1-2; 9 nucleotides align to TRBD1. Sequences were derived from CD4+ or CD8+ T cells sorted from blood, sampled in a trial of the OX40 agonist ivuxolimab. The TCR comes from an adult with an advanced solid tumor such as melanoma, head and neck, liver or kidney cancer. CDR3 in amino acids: CAWREPGQGYGYTF. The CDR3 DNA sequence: TGTGCCTGGAGGGAACCGGGACAGGGCTATGGCTACACCTTC.